These 28 T cell receptor beta chains came from one sample sequenced in a study of blood T cell repertoires in COVID-19. Clones were read by immunoSEQ multiplex PCR, and TCRdb kept only the in-frame ones, dropping some. This table has 200,000 to 250,000 clones, 82% appearing once. Sequencing was performed on PBMCs or T cells enriched from blood (not recorded which). Every receptor here comes from an older woman who had recovered from COVID-19.

On this clone itself: Germline and junction disagree at one end, which may indicate a read error. The V and J genes are TRBV7-3 and TRBJ2-1, with 11 nucleotides matching TRBD1. The CDR3 runs to 15 residues. Germline CDR1 SGHTA, CDR2 FQGTGA. The CDR3 region is CASSLMGTGGNEQFF. The CDR3, as DNA: TGTGCCAGCAGTTTAATGGGGACAGGGGGCAATGAGCAGTTCTTC.

This chain connects TRBV12-3 or TRBV12-4 to TRBJ1-2, with D perhaps matching TRBD1 (5 bases). Trimming shortened V by 0 bases and J by 9 bases, and 11 bases separated the two germline ends. CDR3 length: 13 residues. In DNA, the CDR3 is TGTGCCAGCAGTTTAGCTGGGGCAGGAAGCTACACCTTC. Translation gives CASSLAGAGSYTF.

V and J are TRBV5-1 and TRBJ1-1; 7 nucleotides match TRBD1. The CDR3 has 15 amino acids. With 2 bases clipped from V and 1 base from J, the junction kept 5 bases outside the gene matches. Germline CDR1 SGHRS, CDR2 YFSETQ. The CDR3 spells CASSFRTGTNTEAFF. DNA of the CDR3: TGCGCCAGCAGCTTTCGGACAGGAACGAACACTGAAGCTTTCTTT.

V gene TRBV5-1 combines with J gene TRBJ1-1; 11 positions match TRBD1. Germline V lookup: CDR1 SGHRS, CDR2 YFSETQ. The CDR3 extends over 13 amino acids. J was trimmed by 8 bases and V by 5 bases; bases with no gene match: 5. The chain's CDR3 is CASSPGTGGEAFF. Written as DNA, the CDR3 is TGCGCCAGCAGTCCGGGGACAGGGGGAGAAGCTTTCTTT.

The V gene is TRBV7-9, the J gene TRBJ1-3; TRBD1 agrees at 8 bases. Germline lookup yields CDR1 SEHNR and CDR2 FQNEAQ (reference sequence). The CDR3 extends over 16 amino acids. V trimming: 6 bases; J trimming: 3 bases; junction bases outside the gene matches: 10. The CDR3 DNA reads as TGTGCCAGCAGGGGGACGGACAGGGTAGTTGGAAACACCATATATTTT. It encodes CASRGTDRVVGNTIYF.

The chain has TRBV27 and TRBJ2-1; 11 nucleotides line up with TRBD2. V lost 3 bases and J lost 0; bases outside the gene matches: 13. Germline V gene data show CDR1 as MNHEY and CDR2 as SMNVEV (reference sequence). This CDR3 spans 20 amino acids. CDR3: CASSFDSGTSGSSSYNEQFF. CDR3 bases: TGTGCCAGCAGTTTCGACTCCGGGACTAGCGGTTCCAGCTCCTACAATGAGCAGTTCTTC.

This sequence joins TRBV5-4 and TRBJ1-1; possible D gene TRBD1, 5 bases. The length of the CDR3 is 14 residues. Germline CDR1 SGHNT, CDR2 YYREEE (reference sequence). V lost 3 bases to trimming and J lost 1 base, with 10 bases between them. The CDR3 protein is CASSWVQGNTEAFF. In nucleotides, the CDR3 is TGTGCCAGCAGCTGGGTGCAGGGGAACACTGAAGCTTTCTTT.

The gene calls are TRBV19 and TRBJ1-5; D unresolved. Trimming removed 1 base from V and 0 bases from J, with 7 bases in between. CDR1 is LNHDA, CDR2 SQIVND, per germline (reference sequence). The CDR3 contains 15 residues. CDR3 nucleotide sequence: TGTGCCAGTAGTATAGGGAGCAATAGCAATCAGCCCCAGCATTTT. Protein: CASSIGSNSNQPQHF.

V is TRBV7-9 and J is TRBJ1-2; D is undetermined. Between the trimmed V and J ends, which lost 5 bases and 3 bases, there was a span of 13 bases. CDR3 length: 14 residues. Germline V gene data show CDR1 as SEHNR and CDR2 as FQNEAQ (reference sequence). The CDR3 nucleotides read TGTGCCAGCAGCCCCGGTTCCCTTCACTATGGCTACACCTTC. As protein: CASSPGSLHYGYTF.

V usage is TRBV4-1 and J usage is TRBJ1-1, with 11 positions matching TRBD1. This CDR3 is built from 13 residues. Per the germline V gene, CDR1 is MGHRA and CDR2 is YSYEKL. V shed 4 bases, J shed 12 bases, and the junction held 7 bases outside the gene matches. DNA for the CDR3: TGCGCCAGCAGCCGAGGGGACAGGGGGGAAACTTTCTTT. It translates to CASSRGDRGETFF.

The V and J genes are TRBV30 and TRBJ2-3; the match to TRBD1 covers 7 bases. In germline, CDR1 is GTSNPN, CDR2 SVGIG (reference sequence). The V and J ends lost 2 bases and 2 bases, in that order; junction bases with no gene match: 4. The CDR3 is made up of 14 amino acids. The CDR3 protein is CAWSSTGFTDTQYF. As DNA, the CDR3 is TGTGCCTGGAGTTCGACAGGGTTCACAGATACGCAGTATTTT.

The rearrangement links TRBV19 to TRBJ2-2, with 7 bases fitting TRBD2. The CDR3 has 13 amino acids. CDR1 and CDR2 from the germline V gene are LNHDA and SQIVND (reference sequence). Trimming removed 7 bases from V and 7 bases from J; junction bases left unmatched: 6. The CDR3 DNA reads as TGTGCCAGTACGGCGGGAGCAGGCGGGGAGCTGTTTTTT. This gives the protein CASTAGAGGELFF.

Comments on this clone: The same CDR3 also results from other DNA sequences found in this sample. The rearrangement uses TRBV6-1 and TRBJ2-5; D is perhaps TRBD2 (6 bases). V lost 3 bases to trimming and J lost 2 bases, with 13 bases between them. This CDR3 comprises 15 residues. Germline V CDR1 and CDR2: MNHNS, SASEGT. The CDR3: CASSERRGRQETQYF. Written as DNA, the CDR3 is TGTGCCAGCAGTGAGAGGAGGGGTAGGCAAGAGACCCAGTACTTC.

The chain links TRBV5-1 to TRBJ2-6; D remains ambiguous. The CDR3 runs 16 residues. Germline V lookup: CDR1 SGHRS, CDR2 YFSETQ. V lost 5 bases and J 0 bases, leaving 12 bases between the germline ends. The CDR3: CASSEIFSSGANVLTF. Written as DNA, the CDR3 is TGCGCCAGCAGTGAGATTTTTAGCTCTGGGGCCAACGTCCTGACTTTC.

This rearrangement joins TRBV7-2 to TRBJ2-2; possibly TRBD1 for D (5 bases). Germline V gives CDR1 SGHTA, CDR2 FQGNSA. The CDR3 loop spans 16 amino acids. Trimming stripped 0 bases from V and 2 bases from J, with 10 bases between. The CDR3 nucleotides read TGTGCCAGCAGCTTAGCGCTGCAGGGAAACACCGGGGAGCTGTTTTTT. Translating it yields CASSLALQGNTGELFF.

The chain carries TRBV10-3 and TRBJ2-1; 9 bases are shared with TRBD2. The V gene end was trimmed by 2 bases and the J gene end by 7 bases; junction bases not matched to a gene: 9. The CDR3 length is 16 residues. Germline CDR1 is ENHRY and CDR2 is SYGVKD. The CDR3 protein is CAISETTSGRFNEQFF. The CDR3 DNA reads TGTGCCATCAGTGAGACTACTAGCGGGCGTTTTAATGAGCAGTTCTTC.

The chain couples TRBV5-1 to TRBJ2-5, with TRBD1 matching over 10 bases. This CDR3 spans 18 amino acids. Per the germline V gene, CDR1 is SGHRS and CDR2 is YFSETQ. The V and J ends lost 0 bases and 5 bases, in that order; junction bases with no gene match: 13. The CDR3 DNA follows: TGCGCCAGCAGCTTGGAAATTGGGACAGGGGCACTTCGGGAGACCCAGTACTTC. Translated: CASSLEIGTGALRETQYF.

The V call is TRBV10-1, the J call TRBJ2-5; TRBD1 is a possible D gene (5 bases). Germline CDR1 WNHNN, CDR2 SYGVQD (reference sequence). This CDR3 has 13 residues. The V end was cut by 6 bases, the J end by 1 base, with 9 bases between. The CDR3 here is CASRRTPQETQYF. In nucleotides, the CDR3 is TGCGCCAGCAGGAGGACACCCCAAGAGACCCAGTACTTC.

The J gene is TRBJ2-7, the V gene TRBV18; D is perhaps TRBD1 (6 bases). The CDR3 contains 16 residues. The germline V and J ends were trimmed by 3 bases and 2 bases, with 17 bases remaining between them. Germline V gene data show CDR1 as KGHSH and CDR2 as LQKENI. The CDR3 loop is CASSPTPGDPTYEQYF. CDR3 in DNA: TGTGCCAGCTCACCCACCCCAGGGGACCCCACCTACGAGCAGTACTTC.

This clone was found once. This chain connects TRBV7-2 to TRBJ1-3; 7 bases line up with TRBD1. Germline V gene lookup returns CDR1 SGHTA and CDR2 FQGNSA. Unmatched junction bases numbered 13, after V lost 11 bases and J lost 0 bases. This CDR3 region has 16 residues. This CDR3 reads CAAVPGQKNSGNTIYF. CDR3 nucleotide sequence: TGTGCCGCCGTCCCGGGACAGAAGAACTCTGGAAACACCATATATTTT.

This chain joins TRBV6-5 and TRBJ2-2; no reliable D call. V was trimmed by 6 bases and J by 6 bases, leaving 14 bases between them. The CDR3 loop spans 14 amino acids. Germline CDR1 MNHEY, CDR2 SVGAGI. The CDR3 loop reads CASRLGGEAGELFF. Here the CDR3 DNA reads TGTGCCAGCAGATTGGGTGGAGAAGCCGGGGAGCTGTTTTTT.

This chain joins TRBV7-2 and TRBJ1-5; D is ambiguous. CDR1 is SGHTA and CDR2 is FQGNSA in the germline V gene. The CDR3 length is 14 residues. Trimming took 5 bases from V and 5 from J, leaving 13 bases between them. CDR3 amino acids: CASSPRMGYQPQHF. CDR3 in DNA: TGTGCCAGCAGCCCTAGGATGGGTTATCAGCCCCAGCATTTT.

The chain employs TRBV2 and TRBJ2-6, with D uncertain. This CDR3 contains 14 residues. The germline CDR1 and CDR2 sequences are SNHLY and FYNNEI. The ends were cut back, 3 bases at V and 2 bases at J, with 5 bases in the middle. CDR3 in amino acids: CASSERTGANVLTF. The CDR3 DNA is TGTGCCAGCAGTGAGCGTACTGGGGCCAACGTCCTGACTTTC.

The chain is built from TRBV7-3 and TRBJ2-5; D might be TRBD2 (5 bases). Germline V lookup: CDR1 SGHTA, CDR2 FQGTGA. Trimming cost V 5 bases and J 7 bases, with 14 bases left between them. CDR3 length: 13 amino acids. The CDR3 nucleotides are TGTGCCAGCAGCCCGACGAGTGAGGGGACCCAGTACTTC. Amino acid sequence: CASSPTSEGTQYF.

The CDR3 region has the DNA TGTGCCAGCAGCCAAGGAACGAGCGGGAACACTGAAGCTTTCTTT. Its protein is CASSQGTSGNTEAFF. This chain connects TRBV3-1 (or the pseudogene TRBV3-2) to TRBJ1-1; no reliable D call. The germline V and J ends were trimmed by 1 base and 1 base, with 10 bases remaining between them. There are 15 residues in the CDR3. Germline assignment: CDR1 LGHDT and CDR2 YNNKEL (reference sequence).

V gene TRBV10-3 combines with J gene TRBJ2-3, with TRBD2 matching over 13 bases. The CDR3 extends over 18 amino acids. Germline loops: CDR1 ENHRY, CDR2 SYGVKD. The trim removed 4 bases at V and 1 base at J, leaving 8 bases unmatched. CDR3 bases: TGTGCCATCAGTGGAGGACTAGCGGGAGAGGCTGGCACAGATACGCAGTATTTT. Protein sequence: CAISGGLAGEAGTDTQYF.

The J gene is TRBJ2-6, the V gene TRBV27; the match to TRBD2 covers 8 bases. V shed 6 bases and J 4 bases; nucleotides not matched to a gene: 11. This CDR3 comprises 17 residues. The germline gives CDR1 MNHEY, CDR2 SMNVEV (reference sequence). CDR3 protein: CASSQRGTLGGANVLTF. CDR3 coding DNA: TGTGCCAGCAGCCAGCGGGGGACTCTCGGCGGGGCCAACGTCCTGACTTTC.

The chain recombines TRBV30 with TRBJ2-3; tentative D call: TRBD2 (6 bases). Germline V CDR1 and CDR2: GTSNPN, SVGIG (reference sequence). The V and J ends lost 1 base and 5 bases respectively, with 13 bases between them. This CDR3 contains 14 residues. The CDR3 region has the DNA TGTGCCTGGAGTGCGTGGGAGGTAGGAGATACGCAGTATTTT. Protein product: CAWSAWEVGDTQYF.